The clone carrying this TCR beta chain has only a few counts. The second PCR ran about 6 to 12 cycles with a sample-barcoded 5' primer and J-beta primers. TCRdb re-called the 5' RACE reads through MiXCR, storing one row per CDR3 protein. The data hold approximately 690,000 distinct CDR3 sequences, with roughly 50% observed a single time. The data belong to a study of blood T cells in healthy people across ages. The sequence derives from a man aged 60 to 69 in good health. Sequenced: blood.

CDR3 residues: CSVEGGLADYNEQFF. The CDR3 DNA sequence: TGCAGCGTTGAAGGAGGGCTAGCAGACTACAATGAGCAGTTCTTC. The chain combines TRBV29-1 with TRBJ2-1; possible D gene TRBD2, 5 bases. The germline CDR1 and CDR2 sequences are SQVTM and ANQGSEA. Trimming stripped 1 base from V and 3 bases from J, with 13 bases between. The CDR3 sequence is 15 residues long.